This entry lists 15 T cell receptor beta chains sequenced from one sample in a study of cytomegalovirus exposure and HLA in healthy donors. Primers for the PCR totalled 60 Vbeta and 13 Jbeta. Repertoires were generated with immunoSEQ multiplex PCR, while TCRdb's copy carries only in-frame clones and drops some. The sample lists over 100,000 clones, over 65% seen once, with less than 3.5% in the top ten. The sequencing sample was made of PBMCs. Source of these receptors: a female donor in good health and CMV-seronegative.

The chain employs TRBV2 and TRBJ2-1; 7 bases map to TRBD2. Germline V gene data show CDR1 as SNHLY and CDR2 as FYNNEI. V shed 2 bases, J shed 5 bases, and the junction held 9 bases outside the gene matches. This CDR3 has 16 residues. The CDR3 is CASSELRVGGNNEQFF. CDR3 nucleotides: TGTGCCAGCAGTGAACTTAGGGTGGGAGGGAACAATGAGCAGTTCTTC.

The chain couples TRBV18 to TRBJ1-5; the match to TRBD1 covers 7 bases. V lost 4 bases, J lost 3 bases, and 3 bases stayed unmatched. Germline V gives CDR1 KGHSH, CDR2 LQKENI. This CDR3 contains 14 residues. CDR3 region: CASSRGGLNQPQHF. The CDR3 bases are TGTGCCAGCTCACGAGGGGGCCTCAATCAGCCCCAGCATTTT.

The chain combines TRBV13 with TRBJ1-5; D might be TRBD1 (5 bases). The CDR3 length is 17 residues. Germline V lookup: CDR1 PRHDT, CDR2 FYEKMQ (reference sequence). V was shortened by 0 bases and J by 4 bases, with 16 bases between the two germline ends. In nucleotides, the CDR3 is TGTGCCAGCAGCTTAGGCCGGGGGATTCGGGGGAATCAGCCCCAGCATTTT. It encodes CASSLGRGIRGNQPQHF. Drawing the rest from reference TRBV13 and TRBJ1-5, the complete variable domain is AAGVIQSPRHLIKEKRETATLKCYPIPRHDTVYWYQQGPGQDPQFLISFYEKMQSDKGSIPDRFSAQQFSDYHSELNMSSLELGDSALYFCASSLGRGIRGNQPQHFGDGTRLSIL.

V and J are TRBV10-2 and TRBJ2-5, with TRBD2 matching 9 bases. Germline V gene data show CDR1 as WSHSY and CDR2 as SAAADI. This CDR3 contains 12 residues. V was clipped by 10 bases and J by 5 bases; unmatched bases: 5. The CDR3 nucleotides read TGCGCCACCTCGGCGGGGGGGGAGACCCAGTACTTC. It is translated as CATSAGGETQYF.

The V and J genes are TRBV9 and TRBJ2-1, with TRBD2 matching over 12 bases. This CDR3 is built from 17 residues. In germline, CDR1 is SGDLS, CDR2 YYNGEE. V dropped 2 bases and J dropped 9; count of bases not matched to a gene: 12. CDR3 coding DNA: TGTGCCAGCAGCGTTGGACCGACTAGCGGGGGAGGATCTGAGCAGTTCTTC. Translating it yields CASSVGPTSGGGSEQFF. The whole variable domain, filled in from reference TRBV9 and TRBJ2-1, reads DSGVTQTPKHLITATGQRVTLRCSPRSGDLSVYWYQQSLDQGLQFLIQYYNGEERAKGNILERFSAQQFPDLHSELNLSSLELGDSALYFCASSVGPTSGGGSEQFFGPGTRLTVL.

V and J are TRBV2 and TRBJ2-7; D uncertain. The CDR3 runs to 14 residues. Germline assignment: CDR1 SNHLY and CDR2 FYNNEI. Deletions cut 3 bases from V and 2 bases from J, with 11 bases between. The chain's CDR3 is CASSDSSRAYEQYF. The CDR3 nucleotides are TGTGCCAGCAGTGACTCTAGTCGGGCCTACGAGCAGTACTTC.

This chain uses TRBV6-6 with TRBJ1-4; D may be TRBD1 (5 bases). Germline CDR1 reads MNHNY; CDR2 reads SVGAGI (reference sequence). This CDR3 is 15 amino acids long. The germline V and J ends were trimmed by 0 bases and 6 bases, with 11 bases remaining between them. CDR3 region: CASSYSGSGDEKLFF. The CDR3 DNA follows: TGTGCCAGCAGTTACTCAGGCTCGGGGGATGAAAAACTGTTTTTT.

The chain joins TRBV5-4 to TRBJ2-7, with 10 bases matching TRBD1. There are 18 residues in the CDR3. The ends lost 2 bases at V and 2 bases at J; junction bases unmatched: 13. The germline V gene encodes CDR1 SGHNT and CDR2 YYREEE (reference sequence). Here the CDR3 DNA reads TGTGCCAGCAGCTTCCCAATCTTCCCGGGACAGGGGACCTACGAGCAGTACTTC. As protein: CASSFPIFPGQGTYEQYF.

This sequence joins TRBV18 and TRBJ2-3; TRBD2 agrees at 12 bases. J gave up 2 bases and V 3 bases, and 3 bases lay outside the gene matches. The CDR3 has 16 amino acids. Germline loops: CDR1 KGHSH, CDR2 LQKENI. CDR3 in DNA: TGTGCCAGCTCACCCCTAGCGGGGGGGGACACAGATACGCAGTATTTT. It translates to CASSPLAGGDTDTQYF. Drawing the rest from reference TRBV18 and TRBJ2-3, the complete variable domain is NAGVMQNPRHLVRRRGQEARLRCSPMKGHSHVYWYRQLPEEGLKFMVYLQKENIIDESGMPKERFSAEFPKEGPSILRIQQVVRGDSAAYFCASSPLAGGDTDTQYFGPGTRLTVL.

J is TRBJ1-4 and V is TRBV5-1, with 10 bases fitting TRBD1. V shed 6 bases, J shed 8 bases, and the junction held 16 bases outside the gene matches. Germline assignment: CDR1 SGHRS and CDR2 YFSETQ. The CDR3 is made up of 17 amino acids. CDR3 DNA sequence: TGCGCCAGCACCCCCGACAGGGGGCGCGAAGGTGGAGAAAAACTGTTTTTT. Protein product: CASTPDRGREGGEKLFF.

V usage is TRBV5-4 and J usage is TRBJ2-7, with a tentative D call TRBD2 (6 bases). The germline gives CDR1 SGHNT, CDR2 YYREEE (reference sequence). This CDR3 is 14 amino acids long. V was cut by 6 bases and J by 0 bases, with 13 bases left in between. The CDR3 loop reads CASTSAGRSYEQYF. CDR3 DNA sequence: TGTGCCAGCACCTCCGCGGGACGCTCCTACGAGCAGTACTTC.

This rearrangement joins TRBV5-3 to TRBJ1-4; maybe TRBD1 (5 bases). TRBV5-3 is assigned to the ORF class and has an uncertain function. Trimming left V 4 bases short and J 4 bases short, with 20 bases between. This CDR3 is built from 17 residues. The CDR3 loop is CARSALAGKAYNEKLFF. For the CDR3, the DNA is TGTGCCAGAAGCGCCCTGGCAGGGAAGGCCTATAATGAAAAACTGTTTTTT.

The chain recombines TRBV2 with TRBJ1-5; 8 bases are shared with TRBD1. This CDR3 has 15 residues. The germline V gene encodes CDR1 SNHLY and CDR2 FYNNEI. Trimming took 0 bases from V and 9 from J; bases not matched to a gene: 7. This CDR3 is CASSEAGTGDGPQHF. CDR3 nucleotide sequence: TGTGCCAGCAGTGAAGCCGGGACAGGTGATGGGCCCCAGCATTTT.

This clone was observed a few times. This chain joins TRBV6-5 and TRBJ2-7; 10 bases align to TRBD1. The CDR3 spans 15 residues. Per germline, CDR1 MNHEY and CDR2 SVGAGI. V shed 10 bases and J 4 bases; nucleotides not matched to a gene: 13. CDR3 residues: CATKRTGTGVYEQYF. For the CDR3, the DNA is TGTGCCACCAAGCGCACCGGGACAGGGGTTTACGAGCAGTACTTC.

This chain uses TRBV13 with TRBJ2-2; TRBD1 agrees at 10 bases. CDR1 is PRHDT and CDR2 is FYEKMQ in the germline V gene (reference sequence). The CDR3 is made up of 16 amino acids. The J segment lost 6 bases and the V segment lost 3 bases, leaving 7 bases of the junction unmatched. The CDR3 spells CASSFVGDRGPGELFF. As DNA, the CDR3 is TGTGCCAGCAGCTTTGTCGGGGACAGGGGCCCCGGGGAGCTGTTTTTT.